The clone carrying this T cell receptor beta chain was found a few times. Antigen unknown. The entry originates in a study of beta chain features in type 1 diabetes. Findings of the study overall: Researchers report that Type 1 diabetes patients had moderately but significantly shorter TCRB CDR3s across all four CD4+ subsets.

Reverse transcription of all isolated RNA meant that expressed TCRB transcripts were sequenced. Only in-frame clones appear in the TCRdb table, and some are missing; sequencing was by immunoSEQ multiplex PCR. In the table there are about 370,000 clones, 9.6% of which are singletons. There are 11 residues in the CDR3. The V end was cut by 7 bases, the J end by 6 bases, with 9 bases between. Germline V CDR1 and CDR2: SGHTS, YDEGEE. Sequenced input: central memory CD4+ T cells from blood. The chain is built from TRBV5-8 and TRBJ2-3, with D unresolved. This sequence was found in a young man with type 1 diabetes. CDR3 sequence reads: CASAFVDTQYF. CDR3 nucleotides: TGTGCCAGCGCCTTCGTGGATACGCAGTATTTT.